This TCR beta chain was captured by sequencing in a study of a mutant IDH1 vaccine in newly diagnosed glioma. Study information: Vaccine administration was initiated 4-6 weeks following radiotherapy alone, or with temozolomide cycles.

Time point specified: week 35, safety follow-up. It was 300 ug of mutant IDH1 20-mer peptide that made up each vaccine dose, given with topical imiquimod. Across weeks 1, 3, 5, 7, 11, 15, 19 and 23, patients received a vaccination each time, eight in all. Donor tumors were new WHO grade 3 or 4 IDH1-mutant, ATRX-lost astrocytomas. Repertoires were generated with immunoSEQ multiplex PCR, while TCRdb's copy carries only in-frame clones and drops some. The sample includes fewer than 70,000 clones, approximately 86% seen only once; the top ten take 1.5% to 2.5%. Germline V gene sequence: CDR1 SNHLY, CDR2 FYNNEI. V shed 1 base and J shed 3 bases, with 3 bases lying between them. This CDR3 has 12 amino acids. In regard to this clone: The antigen remains unidentified.

Study-wide results and caveats: Whatever changes occurred in top peripheral T cell clonotypes seemed unrelated to pseudoprogression.

The TCR comes from a man aged 30-40 years with glioma. V and J are TRBV2 and TRBJ1-1, with D hard to call. The sequences come from PBMCs, collected from a glioma patient whose treatment included an IDH1 peptide vaccine. The CDR3 nucleotides are TGTGCCAGCAGTGAAGGGTACACTGAAGCTTTCTTT. Translated: CASSEGYTEAFF.